The next 3 T cell receptor beta chains were all read from a single sample in a study of resident and recirculating memory T cells in vitiligo. Repertoires were generated with immunoSEQ multiplex PCR, while TCRdb's copy carries only in-frame clones and drops some. The table has around 78,000 clones, roughly 94% seen once. Sequences were obtained from blood. The receptors originated from a male donor with vitiligo.

This sequence joins TRBV19 and TRBJ2-1, with 8 nucleotides matching TRBD2. With V trimmed by 1 base and J by 15 bases, 8 bases remained unmatched. The length of the CDR3 is 13 residues. Germline V gene sequence: CDR1 LNHDA, CDR2 SQIVND (reference sequence). The CDR3 coding sequence is TGTGCCAGTAGTATAGGAAGCGGGAGAGTGCTGTTCTTC. Protein product: CASSIGSGRVLFF.

CDR3 in amino acids: CASSEPDRLMNTEAFF. The CDR3 region has the DNA TGTGCCAGCAGTGAACCGGACAGGTTGATGAACACTGAAGCTTTCTTT. The rearrangement links TRBV2 to TRBJ1-1; 7 bases line up with TRBD1. In germline, CDR1 is SNHLY, CDR2 FYNNEI. The CDR3 covers 16 residues. V dropped 2 bases and J dropped 0; count of bases not matched to a gene: 6.

The chain is built from TRBV5-1 and TRBJ2-7; 8 bases line up with TRBD2. The CDR3 is made up of 15 amino acids. Per germline, CDR1 SGHRS and CDR2 YFSETQ. The V gene end was trimmed by 3 bases and the J gene end by 3 bases; junction bases not matched to a gene: 8. DNA of the CDR3: TGCGCCAGCAGCTGGGGGACCGGGGGGGGCTACGAGCAGTACTTC. It specifies CASSWGTGGGYEQYF.